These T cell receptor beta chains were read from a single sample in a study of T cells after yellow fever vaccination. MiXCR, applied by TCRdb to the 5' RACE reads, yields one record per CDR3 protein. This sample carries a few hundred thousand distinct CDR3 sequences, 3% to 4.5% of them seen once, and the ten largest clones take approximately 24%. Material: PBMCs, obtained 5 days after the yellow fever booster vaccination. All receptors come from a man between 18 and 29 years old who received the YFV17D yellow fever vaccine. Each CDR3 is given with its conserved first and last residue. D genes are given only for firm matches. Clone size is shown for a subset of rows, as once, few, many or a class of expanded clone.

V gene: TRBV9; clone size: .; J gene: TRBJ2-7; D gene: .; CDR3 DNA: TGTGCCAGCAGCGTAGGGGCGGATAGCTCCTACGAGCAGTACTTC; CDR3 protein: CASSVGADSSYEQYF
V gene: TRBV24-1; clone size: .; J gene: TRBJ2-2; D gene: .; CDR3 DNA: TGTGCCACCAGTGATTCGGGACTCCCCGGGGAGCTGTTTTTT; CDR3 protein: CATSDSGLPGELFF
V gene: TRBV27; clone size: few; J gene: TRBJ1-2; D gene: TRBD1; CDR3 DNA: TGTGCCAGCAGTTTCTATTTCCGGGACAGGGGGGAGGTCAACTATGGCTACACCTTC; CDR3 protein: CASSFYFRDRGEVNYGYTF
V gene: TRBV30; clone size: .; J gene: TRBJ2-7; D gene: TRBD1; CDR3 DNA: TGTGCCTGGAGTCTCGGGACAGCCGTTTACGAGCAGTACTTC; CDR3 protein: CAWSLGTAVYEQYF
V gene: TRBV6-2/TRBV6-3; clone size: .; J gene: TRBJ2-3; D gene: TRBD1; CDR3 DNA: TGTGCCAGCAGTGGGGACAGTACCACAGATACGCAGTATTTT; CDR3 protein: CASSGDSTTDTQYF
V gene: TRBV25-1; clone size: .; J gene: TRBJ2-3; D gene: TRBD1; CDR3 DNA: TGTGCCAGCACCAGACAGGGGGGCCCAGATACGCAGTATTTT; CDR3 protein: CASTRQGGPDTQYF
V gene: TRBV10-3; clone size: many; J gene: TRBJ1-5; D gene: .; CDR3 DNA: TGTGCCATCAGTGAGAGGATAGGGGATCAGCCCCAGCATTTT; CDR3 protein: CAISERIGDQPQHF
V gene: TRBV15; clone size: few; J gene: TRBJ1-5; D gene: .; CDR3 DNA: TGTGCCACCAGCAGGACAGGCGTTGGGTCCCCCAATCAGCCCCAGCATTTT; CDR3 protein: CATSRTGVGSPNQPQHF
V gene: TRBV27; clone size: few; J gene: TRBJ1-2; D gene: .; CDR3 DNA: TGTGCCAGCAGTCCCCAACCGGGACAAATTAACTATGGCTACACCTTC; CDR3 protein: CASSPQPGQINYGYTF
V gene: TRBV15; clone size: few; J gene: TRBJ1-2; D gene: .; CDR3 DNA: TGTGCCACCAGCAGAGTGGGCAGGCCGCTTGTAGGTGGCTACACCTTC; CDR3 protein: CATSRVGRPLVGGYTF
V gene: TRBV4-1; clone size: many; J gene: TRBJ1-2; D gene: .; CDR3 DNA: TGCGCCAGCAGCCAAGTAGTCGGGGTTGGTGGCTACACCTTC; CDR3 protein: CASSQVVGVGGYTF
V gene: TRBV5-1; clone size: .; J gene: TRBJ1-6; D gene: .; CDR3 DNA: TGCGCCAGCAGCTTGGGGACGGACTTTCATAATTCACCCCTCCACTTT; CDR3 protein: CASSLGTDFHNSPLHF
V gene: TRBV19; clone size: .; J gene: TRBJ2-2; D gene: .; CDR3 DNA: TGTGCCAGTAGTATATCTACGGCAGCCGGGGAGCTGTTTTTT; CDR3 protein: CASSISTAAGELFF
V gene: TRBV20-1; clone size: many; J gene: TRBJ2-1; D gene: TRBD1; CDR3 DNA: TGCAGTGCTAGAGATTTGGGACAGGGGGCCAATGAGCAGTTCTTC; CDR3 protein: CSARDLGQGANEQFF
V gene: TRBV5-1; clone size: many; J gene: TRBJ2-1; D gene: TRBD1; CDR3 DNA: TGCGCCAGCAGCCCCGGGACAGGGGGAGATGAGCAGTTCTTC; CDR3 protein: CASSPGTGGDEQFF
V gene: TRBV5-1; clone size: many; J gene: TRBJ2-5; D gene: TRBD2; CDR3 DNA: TGCGCCAGCAGCTCACTAGCGGGGGACCAAGAGACCCAGTACTTC; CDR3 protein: CASSSLAGDQETQYF
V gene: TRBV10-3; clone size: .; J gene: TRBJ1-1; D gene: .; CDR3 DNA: TGTGCCATCAGGGGGACGGACAACACTGAAGCTTTCTTT; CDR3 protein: CAIRGTDNTEAFF
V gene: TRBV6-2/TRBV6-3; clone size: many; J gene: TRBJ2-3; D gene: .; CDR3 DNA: TGTGCCAGCAGTTATGGTCGGGATACGCAGTATTTT; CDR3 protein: CASSYGRDTQYF
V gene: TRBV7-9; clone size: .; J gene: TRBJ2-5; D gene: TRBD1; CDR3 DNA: TGTGCCAGCAGCTGGGGATCTGCAGGGGGCTCGGGAGAGACCCAGTACTTC; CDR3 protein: CASSWGSAGGSGETQYF
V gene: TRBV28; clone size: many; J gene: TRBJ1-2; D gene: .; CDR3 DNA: TGTGCCAGCAGTTTAGGCCCCTTGGCAGGGCTTTATGGCTACACCTTC; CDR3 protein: CASSLGPLAGLYGYTF
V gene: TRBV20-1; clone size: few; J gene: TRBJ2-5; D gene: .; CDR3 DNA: TGCAGTGCCCCCTGGGGGGGGGGGCGAGAGACCCAGTACTTC; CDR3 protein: CSAPWGGGRETQYF
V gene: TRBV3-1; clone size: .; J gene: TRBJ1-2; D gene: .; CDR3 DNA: TGTGCCAGCAGCCAATTTATAGGGCACCTGGGGGGCTATGGCTACACCTTC; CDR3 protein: CASSQFIGHLGGYGYTF
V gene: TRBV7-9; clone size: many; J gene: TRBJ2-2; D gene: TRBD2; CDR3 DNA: TGTGCCAGCAGCTTAGCAGGACTAGCGGGGCCCTCGAACACCGGGGAGCTGTTTTTT; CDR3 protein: CASSLAGLAGPSNTGELFF
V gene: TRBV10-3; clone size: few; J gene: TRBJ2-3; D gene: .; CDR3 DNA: TGTGCCATCAACGGGGCAACTAGCACAGATACGCAGTATTTT; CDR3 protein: CAINGATSTDTQYF
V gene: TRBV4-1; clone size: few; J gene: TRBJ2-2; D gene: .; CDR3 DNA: TGCGCCAGCAGCCAAGAAAACAGAATGAACACCGGGGAGCTGTTTTTT; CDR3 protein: CASSQENRMNTGELFF
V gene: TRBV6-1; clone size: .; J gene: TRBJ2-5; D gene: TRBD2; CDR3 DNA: TGTGCCAGCAGTGAGCGGGGGTGGGAGACCCAGTACTTC; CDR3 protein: CASSERGWETQYF
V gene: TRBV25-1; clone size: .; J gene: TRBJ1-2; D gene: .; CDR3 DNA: TGTGCCAGCAGCGAGACCTACTTCTATGGCTACACCTTC; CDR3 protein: CASSETYFYGYTF
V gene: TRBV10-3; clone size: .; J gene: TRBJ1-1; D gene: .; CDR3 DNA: TGTGCCATCAGTGAGTCGGGAGGATGGGGAACTGAAGCTTTCTTT; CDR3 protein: CAISESGGWGTEAFF
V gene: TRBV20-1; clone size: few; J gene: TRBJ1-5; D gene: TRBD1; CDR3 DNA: TGCAGTGCTATGGACAGGGGGCTGAGTAAGCAGCCCCAGCATTTT; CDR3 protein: CSAMDRGLSKQPQHF
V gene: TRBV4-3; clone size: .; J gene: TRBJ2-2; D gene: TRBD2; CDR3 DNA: TGCGCCAGCAGCCAGGAAGCTAGCGGGGGGGCAGGGGAGCTGTTTTTT; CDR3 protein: CASSQEASGGAGELFF
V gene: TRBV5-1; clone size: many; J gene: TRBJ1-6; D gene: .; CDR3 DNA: TGCGCCAGCAGCTTGGGAGAAAGACAGCTCGTCCACTTT; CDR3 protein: CASSLGERQLVHF
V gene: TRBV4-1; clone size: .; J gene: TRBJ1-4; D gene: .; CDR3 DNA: TGCGCCAGCAGCCAAGATAACTGGAATGAAAAACTGTTTTTT; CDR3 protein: CASSQDNWNEKLFF
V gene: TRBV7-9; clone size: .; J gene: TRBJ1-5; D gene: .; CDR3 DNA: TGTGCCAGCAGCTTAAGCCGGGACCCCAATCAGCCCCAGCATTTT; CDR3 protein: CASSLSRDPNQPQHF